The 25 T cell receptor beta chains below come from one sample, sequenced in a study of blood T cell repertoires in COVID-19. Some clones are missing from TCRdb's copy, which holds only in-frame ones; the method was immunoSEQ multiplex PCR. The sample has 200,000 to 300,000 clones, roughly 80% seen once. The sample taken for sequencing was peripheral blood. The receptors shown here come from a woman younger than 30 with acute or convalescent COVID-19.

The rearrangement links TRBV18 to TRBJ1-5; a possible D gene is TRBD1 (6 bases). CDR3 length: 15 residues. The V gene's germline CDR1 is KGHSH and CDR2 LQKENI. Trimming shortened V by 3 bases and J by 4 bases, and 13 bases separated the two germline ends. CDR3: CASSPKDSQNQPQHF. CDR3 sequence (DNA): TGTGCCAGCTCACCGAAGGACAGCCAGAATCAGCCCCAGCATTTT.

J is TRBJ2-5 and V is TRBV5-1; D is perhaps TRBD2 (5 bases). Looked up from germline, CDR1 is SGHRS and CDR2 is YFSETQ. Trimming shortened V by 1 base and J by 5 bases, and 12 bases separated the two germline ends. The CDR3 covers 14 residues. The chain's CDR3 is CASSLTAVFETQYF. The CDR3 DNA reads TGCGCCAGCAGCTTGACAGCGGTTTTTGAGACCCAGTACTTC.

This clone was recorded a few times. The chain employs TRBV7-9 and TRBJ2-1; D unclear. This CDR3 is built from 16 residues. Germline V lookup: CDR1 SEHNR, CDR2 FQNEAQ (reference sequence). The V and J ends lost 3 bases and 0 bases respectively, with 12 bases between them. CDR3 in amino acids: CASSFRPTPSYNEQFF. As DNA, the CDR3 is TGTGCCAGCAGCTTCCGGCCGACTCCCTCCTACAATGAGCAGTTCTTC.

V gene TRBV4-3 combines with J gene TRBJ2-7, with TRBD2 matching 8 bases. V was clipped by 1 base and J by 0 bases; unmatched bases: 8. CDR3 length: 17 residues. Germline CDR1 and CDR2: LGHNA and YSLEER. CDR3: CASSQGGLGPSSYEQYF. CDR3 sequence (DNA): TGCGCCAGCAGCCAAGGGGGACTAGGACCAAGCTCCTACGAGCAGTACTTC.

The V gene is TRBV7-8, the J gene TRBJ2-7, with TRBD2 matching 11 bases. Germline V gives CDR1 SGHVS, CDR2 FQNEAQ. CDR3 length: 15 amino acids. Germline trimming cut 5 bases from V and 3 bases from J; bases unmatched to any gene: 6. The CDR3 DNA reads TGTGCCAGCAGCAAGATAGCGGGAGGGGGCTACGAGCAGTACTTC. Translation: CASSKIAGGGYEQYF.

The V call is TRBV7-2, the J call TRBJ2-1; 7 bases are shared with TRBD1. Losses at the gene ends were 3 bases for V and 4 bases for J; bases not matched to a gene: 6. The germline V gene encodes CDR1 SGHTA and CDR2 FQGNSA. This CDR3 has 15 amino acids. CDR3 sequence reads: CASSLAGTEYNEQFF. CDR3 nucleotides: TGTGCCAGCAGCTTGGCCGGGACAGAATACAATGAGCAGTTCTTC.

This chain connects TRBV6-5 to TRBJ2-7; 9 nucleotides align to TRBD2. V dropped 4 bases and J dropped 6; count of bases not matched to a gene: 13. From germline, CDR1 is MNHEY and CDR2 SVGAGI. CDR3 length: 16 amino acids. For the CDR3, the DNA is TGTGCCAGCAGTTCCGCCGCCGGCGGGAGGGCCATCGAGCAGTACTTC. Amino acids: CASSSAAGGRAIEQYF.

The chain combines TRBV6-2 or TRBV6-3 with TRBJ1-6; TRBD1 matches 7 bases. Germline V gene sequence: CDR1 MNHEY, CDR2 SVGEGT. Germline trimming cut 4 bases from V and 16 bases from J; bases unmatched to any gene: 7. The CDR3 is 12 residues long. In nucleotides, the CDR3 is TGTGCCAGCAGTTTCACAAGACAGGGACTCCACTTT. Its protein product is CASSFTRQGLHF.

The chain combines TRBV25-1 with TRBJ1-1; 7 bases line up with TRBD1. The CDR3 runs 18 residues. Germline assignment: CDR1 MGHDK and CDR2 SYGVNS. Trimming at V came to 0 bases and at J to 1 base, leaving 11 bases not matched to a gene. CDR3 loop: CASSEYFLGTEKNTEAFF. For the CDR3, the DNA is TGTGCCAGCAGTGAATACTTTCTAGGGACAGAAAAGAACACTGAAGCTTTCTTT.

This rearrangement joins TRBV6-2 or TRBV6-3 to TRBJ2-7; the match to TRBD2 covers 8 bases. The CDR3 spans 15 residues. Losses at the gene ends were 2 bases for V and 3 bases for J; bases not matched to a gene: 6. Germline CDR1 and CDR2: MNHEY and SVGEGT. This CDR3 reads CASSYPGLGLYEQYF. In nucleotides, the CDR3 is TGTGCCAGCAGTTACCCGGGACTAGGGCTCTACGAGCAGTACTTC.

The chain joins TRBV20-1 to TRBJ1-1; 8 positions agree with TRBD1. CDR3 length: 14 residues. V lost 3 bases and J lost 1; bases outside the gene matches: 4. Germline values: CDR1 DFQATT, CDR2 SNEGSKA (reference sequence). The CDR3, as DNA: TGCAGTGCTAGTTGGGGACAGGCGAACACTGAAGCTTTCTTT. The encoded protein is CSASWGQANTEAFF.

This clone was observed at least ten times. The V and J genes are TRBV7-2 and TRBJ2-7; D possibly corresponds to TRBD2 (5 bases). The CDR3 length is 14 residues. Germline CDR1 is SGHTA and CDR2 is FQGNSA. V dropped 5 bases and J dropped 3 bases, with 14 bases sitting between them. CDR3 region: CASSRGVKSYEQYF. The CDR3 bases are TGTGCCAGCAGCCGGGGAGTTAAGAGCTACGAGCAGTACTTC.

This chain connects TRBV15 to TRBJ1-2; TRBD1 might be the D (5 bases). This CDR3 contains 16 residues. Trimming stripped 1 base from V and 6 bases from J, with 18 bases between. Germline V CDR1 and CDR2: LNHNV, YYDKDF (reference sequence). The CDR3 bases are TGTGCCACCAGCAGAGTTCTCCAGGGTCACTATGATGGCTACACCTTC. Translating gives CATSRVLQGHYDGYTF.

The chain links TRBV10-1 to TRBJ2-7, with 7 bases identical to TRBD2. V shed 1 base, J shed 7 bases, and the junction held 7 bases outside the gene matches. The CDR3 covers 14 residues. Germline loops: CDR1 WNHNN, CDR2 SYGVQD (reference sequence). For the CDR3, the DNA is TGCGCCAGCAGTGAGTTGACCGGGGGGACGGAGCAGTACTTC. This translates into CASSELTGGTEQYF.

This chain uses TRBV5-6 with TRBJ1-1; D gene ambiguous. This CDR3 region has 11 residues. Between the trimmed V and J ends, which lost 3 bases and 7 bases, there was a span of 7 bases. Germline V gene sequence: CDR1 SGHDT, CDR2 YYEEEE. CDR3 region: CASSSRLEAFF. The CDR3 DNA sequence: TGTGCCAGCAGCTCCAGACTTGAAGCTTTCTTT.

This clone has only one observation. The J gene is TRBJ2-2, the V gene TRBV5-4; no reliable D call. The CDR3 has 15 residues. V was cut by 2 bases and J by 4 bases, with 12 bases left in between. CDR1 is SGHNT, CDR2 YYREEE, per germline (reference sequence). CDR3 in DNA: TGTGCCAGCAGCTTAGCCCTAGATGCCACCGGGGAGCTGTTTTTT. Its protein is CASSLALDATGELFF.

The chain carries TRBV9 and TRBJ2-5, with a possible D match to TRBD1 (5 bases). The CDR3 length is 16 residues. Trimming cost V 1 base and J 5 bases, with 18 bases left between them. Germline V gene data show CDR1 as SGDLS and CDR2 as YYNGEE. This chain's CDR3 is CASSVITGSGWETQYF. CDR3 DNA: TGTGCCAGCAGCGTAATCACAGGATCGGGTTGGGAGACCCAGTACTTC.

V and J are TRBV4-3 and TRBJ2-5; perhaps TRBD1 as D (7 bases). Trimming stripped 1 base from V and 4 bases from J, with 28 bases between. Germline CDR1 and CDR2: LGHNA and YSLEER. CDR3 length equals 20 residues. The CDR3 spells CASSQASPGVQGRIRETQYF. In DNA, the CDR3 is TGCGCCAGCAGCCAAGCCTCCCCGGGGGTACAGGGGCGGATTCGAGAGACCCAGTACTTC.

This chain connects TRBV7-9 to TRBJ2-1; TRBD2 matches at 7 bases. V shed 2 bases, J shed 12 bases, and the junction held 7 bases outside the gene matches. Germline assignment: CDR1 SEHNR and CDR2 FQNEAQ (reference sequence). The CDR3 extends over 13 amino acids. The CDR3 spells CASSLQGGSGQFF. DNA for the CDR3: TGTGCCAGCAGCTTACAAGGCGGGAGTGGGCAGTTCTTC.

Turning to this clone: Other DNA sequences of this sample code for an identical CDR3. The chain uses TRBV27 and TRBJ2-7; no reliable D call. From germline, CDR1 is MNHEY and CDR2 SMNVEV (reference sequence). Trimming took 4 bases from V and 6 from J, leaving 13 bases between them. The CDR3 spans 13 residues. CDR3 sequence reads: CASSSLTLREQYF. DNA of the CDR3: TGTGCCAGCAGTTCCTTGACACTTCGCGAGCAGTACTTC.

The chain recombines TRBV27 with TRBJ2-7, with no clear D. Per germline, CDR1 MNHEY and CDR2 SMNVEV (reference sequence). The CDR3 has 13 amino acids. Trimming left V 4 bases short and J 2 bases short, with 9 bases between. This chain's CDR3 is CASSYGRAYEQYF. In DNA, the CDR3 is TGTGCCAGCAGTTACGGCCGGGCCTACGAGCAGTACTTC.

The genes are TRBV5-1 and TRBJ2-5; 7 bases match TRBD1. Germline-derived CDR1 and CDR2 are SGHRS and YFSETQ. This CDR3 has 15 residues. The ends lost 5 bases at V and 2 bases at J; junction bases unmatched: 9. Written as DNA, the CDR3 is TGCGCCAGCAGATATGGGACGGGACAGCAAGAGACCCAGTACTTC. It specifies CASRYGTGQQETQYF.

This clone has just one count. The chain links TRBV4-1 to TRBJ1-2, with D possibly being TRBD1 (6 bases). This CDR3 has 16 amino acids. V was pared by 1 base and J by 4 bases, with 16 bases between. The germline CDR1 and CDR2 sequences are MGHRA and YSYEKL. The CDR3 nucleotides are TGCGCCAGCAGCCAAGGGACAGCGCCCCTTGGCTATGGCTACACCTTC. Protein sequence: CASSQGTAPLGYGYTF.

This sequence joins TRBV19 and TRBJ2-7, with 9 bases lining up with TRBD2. From germline, CDR1 is LNHDA and CDR2 SQIVND (reference sequence). The CDR3 sequence is 14 residues long. V dropped 3 bases and J dropped 3; count of bases not matched to a gene: 3. The CDR3 DNA reads TGTGCCAGTAGTATCGGCGGGAGGGTCTACGAGCAGTACTTC. This sequence encodes CASSIGGRVYEQYF. The full variable domain, rest sourced from reference TRBV19 and TRBJ2-7, is DGGITQSPKYLFRKEGQNVTLSCEQNLNHDAMYWYRQDPGQGLRLIYYSQIVNDFQKGDIAEGYSVSREKKESFPLTVTSAQKNPTAFYLCASSIGGRVYEQYFGPGTRLTVT.

This clone appeared a few times. This chain uses TRBV4-3 with TRBJ2-7, with D perhaps TRBD2 (5 bases). This CDR3 spans 15 amino acids. From germline, CDR1 is LGHNA and CDR2 YSLEER. Trimming cost V 0 bases and J 0 bases, with 9 bases left between them. The CDR3 spells CASSQDGSNSYEQYF. The CDR3, as DNA: TGCGCCAGCAGCCAAGATGGGAGTAACTCCTACGAGCAGTACTTC.